This TCR beta chain stems from a study of blood T cell repertoires in COVID-19. Across the whole study: Material from acute and convalescent COVID-19 was sourced from the United States, Italy and Spain.

The authors' processing: Reference gene primer amplification in the assay estimated nucleated cell counts. The method was immunoSEQ multiplex PCR; TCRdb's version includes in-frame clones alone and lacks a portion of them. V and J calls and clone size come straight from that table; D and trimming were deduced from the DNA. The table lists approximately 25,000 clones, 65% to 90% of them singletons. This CDR3 comprises 14 residues. Material for sequencing was peripheral blood. This receptor was identified in a human donor with acute or convalescent COVID-19. The donor label of this sample is uncertain. This chain connects TRBV21-1 to TRBJ1-5; no DNA check was done on the table's D call, TRBD1. TRBV21-1 is a documented pseudogene. Here the CDR3 DNA reads TGTGCCACCTATTCACAGGGGAAGGAGCAGCCCCAGCATTTT. Translation gives CATYSQGKEQPQHF.